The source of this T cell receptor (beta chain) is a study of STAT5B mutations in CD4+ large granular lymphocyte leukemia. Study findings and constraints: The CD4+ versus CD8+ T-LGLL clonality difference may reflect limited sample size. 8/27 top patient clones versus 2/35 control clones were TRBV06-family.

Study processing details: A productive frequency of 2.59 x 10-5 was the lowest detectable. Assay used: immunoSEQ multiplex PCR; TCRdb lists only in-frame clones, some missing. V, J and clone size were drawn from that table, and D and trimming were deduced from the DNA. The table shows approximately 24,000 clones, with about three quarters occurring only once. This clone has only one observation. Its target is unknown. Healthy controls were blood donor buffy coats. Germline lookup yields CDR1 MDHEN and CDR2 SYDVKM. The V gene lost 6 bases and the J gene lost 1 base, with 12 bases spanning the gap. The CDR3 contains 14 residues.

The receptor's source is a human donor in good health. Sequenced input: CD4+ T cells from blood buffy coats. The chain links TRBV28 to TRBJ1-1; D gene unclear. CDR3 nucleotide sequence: TGTGCCAGCAGGAGCCCCTGGGGGAACACTGAAGCTTTCTTT. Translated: CASRSPWGNTEAFF.